These 21 T cell receptor beta chains were all obtained from the same sample, sequenced in a study of T cell responses to AZD1222 COVID-19 vaccine. Method: immunoSEQ multiplex PCR; TCRdb's copy keeps in-frame clones and lacks some. The sample shows 100,000 or so clones, 85% to 90% of them seen only once. The specimen was peripheral blood, collected on day 0 of AZD1222 vaccination. The source of these receptors is an adult in good health.

This rearrangement joins TRBV7-8 to TRBJ2-1; D remains unclear. The CDR3 is 13 residues long. The V end lost 1 base, the J end lost 7 bases, and 8 bases lay between the germline ends. Germline CDR1 is SGHVS and CDR2 is FQNEAQ. For the CDR3, the DNA is TGTGCCAGCAGCTTAGACGTGGTTAATGAGCAGTTCTTC. This codes for CASSLDVVNEQFF.

This chain uses TRBV3-1 (or the pseudogene TRBV3-2) with TRBJ2-1, with D perhaps being TRBD1 or TRBD2 (5 bases each). Germline V CDR1 and CDR2: LGHDT, YNNKEL (reference sequence). The CDR3 sequence is 15 residues long. Trimming left V 2 bases short and J 8 bases short, with 16 bases between. The CDR3 DNA reads as TGTGCCAGCAGCCAACCGACCCGGGGCAGGGATGAGCAGTTCTTC. Encoded protein: CASSQPTRGRDEQFF.

The chain combines TRBV5-1 with TRBJ2-7; TRBD2 matches 8 bases. V lost 2 bases and J lost 4; bases outside the gene matches: 5. CDR3 length equals 14 residues. Germline V CDR1 and CDR2: SGHRS, YFSETQ. CDR3 sequence (DNA): TGCGCCAGCAGCTTCGGGGGGGCTGGGTACGAGCAGTACTTC. It codes for CASSFGGAGYEQYF.

The chain has TRBV6-2 or TRBV6-3 and TRBJ2-7; the D is unclear. With 2 bases removed from V and 2 bases from J, the gap between germline ends came to 10 bases. The CDR3 length is 14 residues. Germline values: CDR1 MNHEY, CDR2 SVGEGT. CDR3 residues: CASSYRRLAYEQYF. DNA of the CDR3: TGTGCCAGCAGTTACCGCAGGTTGGCCTACGAGCAGTACTTC.

Note on this clone: The same CDR3 can be traced to other DNA sequences in this sample. This chain's CDR3 is CASSSGYGYTF. CDR3 bases: TGTGCCAGCAGTTCAGGGTATGGCTACACCTTC. J is TRBJ1-2 and V is TRBV6-2 or TRBV6-3; a weak D match, TRBD1 (5 bases). Germline V lookup: CDR1 MNHEY, CDR2 SVGEGT. V was pared by 4 bases and J by 5 bases, with 5 bases between. This CDR3 has 11 residues.

This chain connects TRBV6-5 to TRBJ1-1; a weak D match, TRBD1 (5 bases). The CDR3 has 15 residues. Looked up from germline, CDR1 is MNHEY and CDR2 is SVGAGI. Trimming removed 5 bases at V and 4 bases at J, with 17 bases between. The CDR3 nucleotides read TGTGCCAGCAGTCTCGCAGGGCTGGGTGTCACTGAAGCTTTCTTT. This gives the protein CASSLAGLGVTEAFF.

The chain carries TRBV5-5 and TRBJ1-2, with D unclear. Germline V lookup: CDR1 SGHKS, CDR2 YYEKEE (reference sequence). Trimming left V 0 bases short and J 2 bases short, with 17 bases between. The CDR3 consists of 17 residues. CDR3 sequence: CASSLEGSPINNYGYTF. CDR3 DNA sequence: TGTGCCAGCAGCTTGGAGGGATCCCCAATAAACAACTATGGCTACACCTTC.

The chain couples TRBV3-1 (or the pseudogene TRBV3-2) to TRBJ2-7; possible D gene TRBD2, 5 bases. The CDR3 length is 14 residues. Trimming left V 0 bases short and J 10 bases short, with 16 bases between. Germline CDR1 reads LGHDT; CDR2 reads YNNKEL (reference sequence). DNA for the CDR3: TGTGCCAGCAGCCAAGAGGGGATTCGGGCTAGCCAGTACTTC. It encodes CASSQEGIRASQYF.

The V gene is TRBV7-2, the J gene TRBJ1-5; D may be TRBD1 (5 bases). The CDR3 sequence is 16 residues long. The germline V gene encodes CDR1 SGHTA and CDR2 FQGNSA. Trimming shortened V by 3 bases and J by 3 bases, and 15 bases separated the two germline ends. The CDR3 reads CASSLEGTPLNQPQHF. In DNA, the CDR3 is TGTGCCAGCAGCTTGGAGGGGACCCCCCTCAATCAGCCCCAGCATTTT. Full variable domain (rest looked up from reference TRBV7-2 and TRBJ1-5): GAGVSQSPSNKVTEKGKDVELRCDPISGHTALYWYRQSLGQGLEFLIYFQGNSAPDKSGLPSDRFSAERTGGSVSTLTIQRTQQEDSAVYLCASSLEGTPLNQPQHFGDGTRLSIL.

This sequence joins TRBV4-1 and TRBJ2-3, with D maybe TRBD1 (5 bases). The V gene lost 0 bases and the J gene lost 4 bases, with 14 bases spanning the gap. The CDR3 length is 16 residues. Per the germline V gene, CDR1 is MGHRA and CDR2 is YSYEKL. The CDR3 nucleotides are TGCGCCAGCAGCCAAGATAGGGCAGGGCTCGCAGATACGCAGTATTTT. Translated: CASSQDRAGLADTQYF.

The chain joins TRBV4-2 to TRBJ2-5; 14 nucleotides agree with TRBD2. Per the germline V gene, CDR1 is LGHNA and CDR2 is YNFKEQ. The V segment lost 2 bases and the J segment 5 bases; nucleotides outside the gene matches: 22. CDR3 length: 22 residues. The CDR3 bases are TGTGCCAGCAGCCAACGACTAGCGGGGGGGCTTTCGAGGTTCATCGGGGAGGAGACCCAGTACTTC. Amino acid sequence: CASSQRLAGGLSRFIGEETQYF.

This clone was observed a handful of times. DNA for the CDR3: TGTGCCAGCAGTGAAGCCGGACAGGGCTACTATGGCTACACCTTC. Translating it yields CASSEAGQGYYGYTF. The J gene is TRBJ1-2, the V gene TRBV6-1, with 8 bases fitting TRBD1. This CDR3 spans 15 amino acids. Germline values: CDR1 MNHNS, CDR2 SASEGT. V shed 0 bases and J 3 bases; nucleotides not matched to a gene: 3.

The chain has TRBV6-5 and TRBJ1-6, with TRBD1 matching over 7 bases. Trimming at V came to 7 bases and at J to 14 bases, leaving 17 bases not matched to a gene. CDR3 length: 15 amino acids. Germline assignment: CDR1 MNHEY and CDR2 SVGAGI. CDR3 in DNA: TGTGCCAGCACAATCACAGGGGTCGATGGGGGCGCCCTCCACTTT. This translates into CASTITGVDGGALHF.

The chain couples TRBV4-1 to TRBJ1-1, with D perhaps matching TRBD1 (6 bases). CDR3 length: 16 amino acids. The V gene's germline CDR1 is MGHRA and CDR2 YSYEKL. The ends were cut back, 2 bases at V and 2 bases at J, with 15 bases in the middle. CDR3 protein: CASSQLQGLDNTEAFF. CDR3 DNA sequence: TGCGCCAGCAGCCAACTACAGGGCCTCGATAACACTGAAGCTTTCTTT.

The chain joins TRBV19 to TRBJ1-5; no clear D. The CDR3 spans 14 residues. Germline V gene sequence: CDR1 LNHDA, CDR2 SQIVND (reference sequence). V was trimmed by 4 bases and J by 7 bases, leaving 14 bases between them. CDR3 sequence (DNA): TGTGCCAGTAGTAACTCGGGAGGGCGGCAGCCCCAGCATTTT. Protein: CASSNSGGRQPQHF.

This clone was seen a handful of times. This chain joins TRBV2 and TRBJ2-7; 11 nucleotides agree with TRBD1. V was clipped by 4 bases and J by 5 bases; unmatched bases: 13. Germline V gives CDR1 SNHLY, CDR2 FYNNEI. This CDR3 has 17 residues. CDR3 DNA: TGTGCCAGCAGTGGAAGTGGCGGCGGACAGGGGGCGAACGAGCAGTACTTC. This translates into CASSGSGGGQGANEQYF.

This chain links TRBV5-1 with TRBJ1-1; 7 bases agree with TRBD1. Trimming removed 3 bases from V and 4 bases from J; junction bases left unmatched: 15. The CDR3 spans 17 residues. Germline CDR1 is SGHRS and CDR2 is YFSETQ. The CDR3 nucleotides are TGCGCCAGCAGCTCGAATCTAGCCCGCGCAGGGGGCACTGAAGCTTTCTTT. It codes for CASSSNLARAGGTEAFF.

The gene calls are TRBV28 and TRBJ1-5; 8 bases map to TRBD1. This CDR3 has 12 amino acids. V lost 7 bases to trimming and J lost 6 bases; unmatched junction nucleotides: 2. Per germline, CDR1 MDHEN and CDR2 SYDVKM. The CDR3 sequence: CASTGGPQPQHF. CDR3 in DNA: TGTGCCAGCACAGGGGGCCCTCAGCCCCAGCATTTT.

The chain joins TRBV24-1 to TRBJ1-1; TRBD1 aligns across 8 bases. The CDR3 spans 16 residues. Germline CDR1 reads KGHDR; CDR2 reads SFDVKD. V was clipped by 3 bases and J by 0 bases; unmatched bases: 5. In DNA form, the CDR3 reads TGTGCCACCAGTGATGCCGGACAGGGCCTGAACACTGAAGCTTTCTTT. The encoded protein is CATSDAGQGLNTEAFF.

The chain joins TRBV19 to TRBJ2-3, with a possible D match to TRBD1 (6 bases). V lost 6 bases to trimming and J lost 1 base, with 8 bases between them. Germline CDR1 LNHDA, CDR2 SQIVND (reference sequence). The CDR3 consists of 13 residues. The CDR3 region has the DNA TGTGCCAGTAGACAGGGCGGCACAGATACGCAGTATTTT. Translation: CASRQGGTDTQYF.

This clone occurred once. The chain links TRBV19 to TRBJ1-5; the D gene is possibly TRBD1 (6 bases). CDR3 length: 15 amino acids. Trimming pared 3 bases from V and 0 bases from J, leaving 9 bases between. Per the germline V gene, CDR1 is LNHDA and CDR2 is SQIVND (reference sequence). For the CDR3, the DNA is TGTGCCAGTAGTATCGGGACACATAGCAATCAGCCCCAGCATTTT. This sequence encodes CASSIGTHSNQPQHF.